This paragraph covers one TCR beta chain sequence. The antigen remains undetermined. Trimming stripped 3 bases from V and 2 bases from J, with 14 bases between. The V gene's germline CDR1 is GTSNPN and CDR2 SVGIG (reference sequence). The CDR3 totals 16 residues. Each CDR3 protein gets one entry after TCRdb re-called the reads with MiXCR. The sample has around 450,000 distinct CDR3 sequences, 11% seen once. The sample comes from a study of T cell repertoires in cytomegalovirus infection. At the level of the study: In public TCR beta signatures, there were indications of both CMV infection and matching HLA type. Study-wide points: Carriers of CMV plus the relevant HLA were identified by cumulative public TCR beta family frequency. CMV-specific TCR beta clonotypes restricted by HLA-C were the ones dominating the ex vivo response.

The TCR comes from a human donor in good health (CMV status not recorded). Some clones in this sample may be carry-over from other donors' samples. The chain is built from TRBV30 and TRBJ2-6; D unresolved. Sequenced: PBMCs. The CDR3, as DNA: TGTGCCTGGAGACCGACAAGTGCGGCTGGGGCCAACGTCCTGACTTTC. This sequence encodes CAWRPTSAAGANVLTF.